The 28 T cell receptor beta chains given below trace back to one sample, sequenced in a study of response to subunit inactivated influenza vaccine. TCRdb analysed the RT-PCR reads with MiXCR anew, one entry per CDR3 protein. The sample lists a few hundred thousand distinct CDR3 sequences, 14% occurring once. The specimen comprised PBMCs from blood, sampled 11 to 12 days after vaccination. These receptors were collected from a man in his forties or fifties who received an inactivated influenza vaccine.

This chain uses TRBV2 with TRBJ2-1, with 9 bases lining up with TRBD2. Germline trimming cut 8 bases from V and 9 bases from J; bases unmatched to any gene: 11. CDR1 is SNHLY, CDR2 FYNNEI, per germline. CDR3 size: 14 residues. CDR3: CASLGEAGGLEQFF. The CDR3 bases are TGTGCCAGCCTCGGGGAGGCGGGAGGGCTTGAGCAGTTCTTC. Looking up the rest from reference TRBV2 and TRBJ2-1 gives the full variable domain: EPEVTQTPSHQVTQMGQEVILRCVPISNHLYFYWYRQILGQKVEFLVSFYNNEISEKSEIFDDQFSVERPDGSNFTLKIRSTKLEDSAMYFCASLGEAGGLEQFFGPGTRLTVL.

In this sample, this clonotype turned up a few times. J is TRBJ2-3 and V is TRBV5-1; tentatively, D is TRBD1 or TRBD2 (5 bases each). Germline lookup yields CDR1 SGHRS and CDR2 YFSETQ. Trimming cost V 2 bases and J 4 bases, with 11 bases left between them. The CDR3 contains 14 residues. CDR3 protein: CASSFRDRSDTQYF. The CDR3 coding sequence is TGCGCCAGCAGCTTCCGGGACCGCTCAGATACGCAGTATTTT.

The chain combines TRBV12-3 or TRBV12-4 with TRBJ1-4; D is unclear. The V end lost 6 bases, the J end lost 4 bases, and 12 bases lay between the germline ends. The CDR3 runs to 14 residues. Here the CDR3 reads CASSTAGLNEKLFF. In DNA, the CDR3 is TGTGCCAGCAGCACCGCGGGTCTTAATGAAAAACTGTTTTTT.

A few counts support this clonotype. CDR3 protein: CASSPAGTGSQETQYF. For the CDR3, the DNA is TGTGCCAGCAGCCCTGCCGGGACAGGAAGCCAAGAGACCCAGTACTTC. This chain connects TRBV7-8 to TRBJ2-5; TRBD1 aligns across 8 bases. Germline-derived CDR1 and CDR2 are SGHVS and FQNEAQ. With V trimmed by 5 bases and J by 1 base, 9 bases remained unmatched. The CDR3 has 16 residues. Full variable domain (remainder filled in from reference TRBV7-8 and TRBJ2-5): GAGVSQSPRYKVAKRGQDVALRCDPISGHVSLFWYQQALGQGPEFLTYFQNEAQLDKSGLPSDRFFAERPEGSVSTLKIQRTQQEDSAVYLCASSPAGTGSQETQYFGPGTRLLVL.

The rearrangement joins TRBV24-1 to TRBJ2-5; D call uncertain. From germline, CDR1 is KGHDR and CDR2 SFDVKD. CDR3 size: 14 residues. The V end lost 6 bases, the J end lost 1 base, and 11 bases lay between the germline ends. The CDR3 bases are TGTGCCACCAGTATTGGTGGCAGCCAAGAGACCCAGTACTTC. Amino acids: CATSIGGSQETQYF.

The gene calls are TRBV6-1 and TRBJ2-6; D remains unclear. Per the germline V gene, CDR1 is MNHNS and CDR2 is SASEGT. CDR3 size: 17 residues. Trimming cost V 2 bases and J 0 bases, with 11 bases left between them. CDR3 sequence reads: CASSERFLNSGANVLTF. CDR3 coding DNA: TGTGCCAGCAGTGAACGCTTCTTAAACTCTGGGGCCAACGTCCTGACTTTC.

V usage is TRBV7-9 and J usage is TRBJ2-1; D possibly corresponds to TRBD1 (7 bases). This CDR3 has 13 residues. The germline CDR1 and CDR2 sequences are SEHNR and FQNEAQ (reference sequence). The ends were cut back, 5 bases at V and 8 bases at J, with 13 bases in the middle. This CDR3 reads CASSAQGGDEQFF. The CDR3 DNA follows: TGTGCCAGCAGCGCCCAGGGGGGCGATGAGCAGTTCTTC.

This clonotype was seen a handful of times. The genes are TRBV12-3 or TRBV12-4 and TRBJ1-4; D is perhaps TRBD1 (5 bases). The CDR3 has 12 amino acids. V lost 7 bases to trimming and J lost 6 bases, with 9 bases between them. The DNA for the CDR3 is TGTGCCAGCAAAGGGGAATATGAAAAACTGTTTTTT. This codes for CASKGEYEKLFF.

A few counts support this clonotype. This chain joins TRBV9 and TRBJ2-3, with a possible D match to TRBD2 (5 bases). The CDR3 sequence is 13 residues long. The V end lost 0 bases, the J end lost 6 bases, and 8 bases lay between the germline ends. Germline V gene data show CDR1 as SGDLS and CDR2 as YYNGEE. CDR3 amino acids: CASSVGGSDTQYF. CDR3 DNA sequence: TGTGCCAGCAGCGTAGGAGGGAGCGATACGCAGTATTTT.

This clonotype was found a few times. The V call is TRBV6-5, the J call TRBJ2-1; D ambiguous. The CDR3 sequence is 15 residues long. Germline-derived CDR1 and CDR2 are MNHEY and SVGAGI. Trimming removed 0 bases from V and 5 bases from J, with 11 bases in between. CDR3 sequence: CASSYSGAVHNEQFF. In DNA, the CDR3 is TGTGCCAGCAGTTACTCGGGCGCGGTTCACAATGAGCAGTTCTTC.

CDR3 in DNA: TGTGCCAGCTCACCACAGCGGGGGGCCTTTTATGGCTACACCTTC. Protein: CASSPQRGAFYGYTF. The V and J genes are TRBV18 and TRBJ1-2; D is possibly TRBD1 (6 bases). The CDR3 contains 15 residues. V was cut by 1 base and J by 5 bases, with 14 bases left in between. From germline, CDR1 is KGHSH and CDR2 LQKENI.

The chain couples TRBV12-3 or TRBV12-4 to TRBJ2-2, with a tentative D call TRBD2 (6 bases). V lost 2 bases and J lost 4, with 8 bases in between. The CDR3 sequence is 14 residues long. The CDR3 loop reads CASSLRGFTGELFF. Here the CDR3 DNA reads TGTGCCAGCAGTTTACGGGGGTTCACCGGGGAGCTGTTTTTT.

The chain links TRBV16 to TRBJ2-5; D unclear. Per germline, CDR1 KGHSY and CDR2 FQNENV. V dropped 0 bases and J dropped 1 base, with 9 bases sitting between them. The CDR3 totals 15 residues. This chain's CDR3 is CASSQSDGVQETQYF. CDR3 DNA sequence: TGTGCCAGCAGCCAATCCGACGGAGTCCAAGAGACCCAGTACTTC.

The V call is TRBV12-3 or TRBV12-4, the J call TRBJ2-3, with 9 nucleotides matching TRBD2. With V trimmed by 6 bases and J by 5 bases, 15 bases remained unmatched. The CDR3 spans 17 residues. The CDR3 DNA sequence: TGTGCCAGCAGCCCCAGGCGTGGTAGCGGGGGCGTAGATACGCAGTATTTT. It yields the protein CASSPRRGSGGVDTQYF.

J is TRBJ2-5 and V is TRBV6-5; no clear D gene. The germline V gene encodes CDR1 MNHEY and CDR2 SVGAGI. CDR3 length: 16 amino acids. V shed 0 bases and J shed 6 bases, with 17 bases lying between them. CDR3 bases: TGTGCCAGCAGTTACTCTCTCGGACCCCAAGGCAAGACCCAGTACTTC. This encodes CASSYSLGPQGKTQYF.

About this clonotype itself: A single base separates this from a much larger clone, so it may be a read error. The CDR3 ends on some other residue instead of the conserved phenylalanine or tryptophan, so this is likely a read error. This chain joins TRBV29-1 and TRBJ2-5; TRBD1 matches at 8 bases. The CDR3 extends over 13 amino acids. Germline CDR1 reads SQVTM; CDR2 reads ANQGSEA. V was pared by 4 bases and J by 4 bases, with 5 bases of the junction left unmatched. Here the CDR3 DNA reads TGCAGCGTTGGGCAGGGGGCGCGAGAGACCCAGTACTTG. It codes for CSVGQGARETQYL.

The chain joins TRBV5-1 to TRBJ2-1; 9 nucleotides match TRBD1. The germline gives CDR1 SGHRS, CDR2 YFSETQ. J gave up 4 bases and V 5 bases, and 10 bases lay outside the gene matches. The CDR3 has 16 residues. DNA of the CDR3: TGCGCCAGCAGTTCCAGACCGGGACAGGGATACAATGAGCAGTTCTTC. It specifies CASSSRPGQGYNEQFF.

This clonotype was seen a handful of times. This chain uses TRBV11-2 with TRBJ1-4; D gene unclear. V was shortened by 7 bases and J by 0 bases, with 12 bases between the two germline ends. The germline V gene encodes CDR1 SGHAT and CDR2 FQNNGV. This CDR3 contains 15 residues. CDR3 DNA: TGTGCCAGCACCTCCGATCGGGCAACTAATGAAAAACTGTTTTTT. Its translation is CASTSDRATNEKLFF.

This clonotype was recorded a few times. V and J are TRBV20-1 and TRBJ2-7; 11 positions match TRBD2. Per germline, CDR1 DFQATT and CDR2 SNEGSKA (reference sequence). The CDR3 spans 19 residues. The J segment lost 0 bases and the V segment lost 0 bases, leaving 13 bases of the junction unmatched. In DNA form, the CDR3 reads TGCAGTGCTAGAGACATTCTAAGACCGGGACTAGCGGACTCCTACGAGCAGTACTTC. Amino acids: CSARDILRPGLADSYEQYF.

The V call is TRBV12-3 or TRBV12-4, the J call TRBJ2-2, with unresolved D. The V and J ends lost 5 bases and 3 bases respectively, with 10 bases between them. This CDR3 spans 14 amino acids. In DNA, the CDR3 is TGTGCCAGCAGTCCCTCGGCCCACACCGGGGAGCTGTTTTTT. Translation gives CASSPSAHTGELFF.

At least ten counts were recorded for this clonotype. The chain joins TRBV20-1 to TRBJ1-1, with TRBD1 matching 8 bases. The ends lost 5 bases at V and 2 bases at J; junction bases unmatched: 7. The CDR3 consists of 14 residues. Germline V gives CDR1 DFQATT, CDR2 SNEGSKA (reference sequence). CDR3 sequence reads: CSAGGDRGNTEAFF. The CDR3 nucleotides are TGCAGTGCTGGGGGAGACAGGGGTAACACTGAAGCTTTCTTT.

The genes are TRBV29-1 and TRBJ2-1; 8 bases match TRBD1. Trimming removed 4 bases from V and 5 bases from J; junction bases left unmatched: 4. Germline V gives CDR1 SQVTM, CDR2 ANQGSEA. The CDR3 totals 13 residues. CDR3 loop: CSVGQGAHNEQFF. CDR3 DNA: TGCAGCGTTGGTCAGGGGGCTCACAATGAGCAGTTCTTC.

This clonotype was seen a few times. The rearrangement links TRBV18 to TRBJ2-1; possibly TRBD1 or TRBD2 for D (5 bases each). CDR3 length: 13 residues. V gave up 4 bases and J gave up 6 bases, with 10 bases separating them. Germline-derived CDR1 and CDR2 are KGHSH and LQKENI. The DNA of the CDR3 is TGTGCCAGCTCACTTGGGACGACCAATGAGCAGTTCTTC. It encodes CASSLGTTNEQFF.

The CDR3 spells CASSLVGSNANVLTF. The CDR3 DNA reads as TGCGCCAGCAGCTTGGTGGGGTCTAATGCCAACGTCCTGACTTTC. The V call is TRBV5-1, the J call TRBJ2-6; no clear D. Trimming cost V 0 bases and J 7 bases, with 11 bases left between them. CDR1 and CDR2 from the germline V gene are SGHRS and YFSETQ. The CDR3 is made up of 15 amino acids.

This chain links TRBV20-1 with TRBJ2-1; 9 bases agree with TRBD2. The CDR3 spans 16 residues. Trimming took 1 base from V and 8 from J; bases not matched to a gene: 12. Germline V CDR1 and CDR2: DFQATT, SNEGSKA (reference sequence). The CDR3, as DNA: TGCAGTGCTAGAGGGGGCGGGAGGGCCAGGGGAGATGAGCAGTTCTTC. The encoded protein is CSARGGGRARGDEQFF.

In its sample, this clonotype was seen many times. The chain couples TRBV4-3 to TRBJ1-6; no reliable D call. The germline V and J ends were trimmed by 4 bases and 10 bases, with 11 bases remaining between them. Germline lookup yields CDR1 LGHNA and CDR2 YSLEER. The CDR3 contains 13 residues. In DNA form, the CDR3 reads TGCGCCAGCAGCCCCCACTTATGGTCACCCCTCCACTTT. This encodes CASSPHLWSPLHF.

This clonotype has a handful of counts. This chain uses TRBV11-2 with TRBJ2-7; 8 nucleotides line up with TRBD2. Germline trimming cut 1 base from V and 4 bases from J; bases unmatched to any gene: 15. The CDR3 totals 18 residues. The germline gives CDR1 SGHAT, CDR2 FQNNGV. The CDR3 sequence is CASSLVAPAGAGMYEQYF. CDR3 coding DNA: TGTGCCAGCAGCTTAGTAGCGCCAGCGGGAGCTGGTATGTACGAGCAGTACTTC. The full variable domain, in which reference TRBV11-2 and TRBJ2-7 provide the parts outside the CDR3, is EAGVAQSPRYKIIEKRQSVAFWCNPISGHATLYWYQQILGQGPKLLIQFQNNGVVDDSQLPKDRFSAERLKGVDSTLKIQPAKLEDSAVYLCASSLVAPAGAGMYEQYFGPGTRLTVT.

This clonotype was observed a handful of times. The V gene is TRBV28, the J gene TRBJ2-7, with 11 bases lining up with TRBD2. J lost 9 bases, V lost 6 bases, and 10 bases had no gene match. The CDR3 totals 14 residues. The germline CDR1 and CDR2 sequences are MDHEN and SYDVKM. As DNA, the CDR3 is TGTGCCAGCAGCCTCGGGACTAGCGGAGCCCGGCAGTACTTC. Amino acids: CASSLGTSGARQYF.